Listed below are T cell receptor beta chains from one sample, sequenced in a study of a mutant IDH1 vaccine in newly diagnosed glioma. Their antigens are not known. Generated by immunoSEQ multiplex PCR, the TCRdb table keeps only in-frame clones and is missing some. The repertoire holds about 51,000 clones, with around 80% as singletons. The sample in question was PBMCs, obtained from a glioma patient whose treatment included an IDH1 peptide vaccine. The receptors shown here come from a man aged 50-59 years with glioma. Each CDR3 is given without its conserved first and last residue. Each record gives: J gene, D gene, V gene, CDR3 protein. The D gene is left open where the match is weak.

J: TRBJ2-1; D: TRBD2; V: TRBV4-3; CDR3: ASSRATSGGARNEQF
J: TRBJ1-3; D: .; V: TRBV9; CDR3: ASSSDSGNTIY
J: TRBJ2-3; D: TRBD2; V: TRBV27; CDR3: ASSWGLAGPWY
J: TRBJ1-3; D: .; V: TRBV5-1; CDR3: ASRWGDNSGNTIY
J: TRBJ1-2; D: TRBD1; V: TRBV25-1; CDR3: ASSEIGGGYGYT
J: TRBJ2-7; D: .; V: TRBV29-1; CDR3: SVRKQAEQY
J: TRBJ2-1; D: TRBD1; V: TRBV6-6; CDR3: ASSPGGTYNEQF
J: TRBJ2-3; D: TRBD2; V: TRBV25-1; CDR3: ASSLLAGGSTDTQY
J: TRBJ2-1; D: .; V: TRBV4-3; CDR3: ASSQETSVSYNEQF
J: TRBJ2-7; D: .; V: TRBV18; CDR3: ASSSYSYEQY
J: TRBJ2-5; D: .; V: TRBV19; CDR3: ASSMWIAEETQY
J: TRBJ2-7; D: .; V: TRBV30; CDR3: AWSADSSYEQY